A single sample is the source of the 28 T cell receptor beta chains below, sequenced in a study of cytomegalovirus exposure and HLA in healthy donors. 60 Vbeta and 13 Jbeta primers were used in PCR. Profiled with immunoSEQ multiplex PCR; TCRdb holds only in-frame clones, not every one. The repertoire includes approximately 100,000 clones, 81% of them detected once, and roughly 2.2% sits in the top ten. The sequenced sample was PBMCs. Receptor source: a woman in her twenties or thirties in good health and CMV-seronegative.

In this sample, this clone turned up a few times. The rearrangement uses TRBV27 and TRBJ2-1; 13 nucleotides match TRBD2. Germline V gene lookup returns CDR1 MNHEY and CDR2 SMNVEV (reference sequence). The CDR3 has 18 amino acids. The V segment lost 6 bases and the J segment 0 bases; nucleotides outside the gene matches: 8. The CDR3 spells CASRGTSGILGSYNEQFF. In DNA form, the CDR3 reads TGTGCCAGCAGAGGGACTAGCGGGATTCTGGGCTCCTACAATGAGCAGTTCTTC.

The V call is TRBV7-3, the J call TRBJ2-1; 9 nucleotides match TRBD2. The CDR3 extends over 15 amino acids. V was clipped by 5 bases and J by 9 bases; unmatched bases: 11. Germline V gene data show CDR1 as SGHTA and CDR2 as FQGTGA. CDR3 sequence reads: CASSPQPRLAAEQFF. CDR3 nucleotide sequence: TGTGCCAGCAGCCCTCAACCTCGACTAGCGGCTGAGCAGTTCTTC.

Here the CDR3 reads CASSFLQFGYNEQFF. In nucleotides, the CDR3 is TGTGCCAGCAGTTTCTTACAGTTCGGTTACAATGAGCAGTTCTTC. The chain links TRBV27 to TRBJ2-1; D is uncertain. The CDR3 extends over 15 amino acids. CDR1 and CDR2 from the germline V gene are MNHEY and SMNVEV (reference sequence). Trimming cost V 3 bases and J 4 bases, with 13 bases left between them.

The chain combines TRBV18 with TRBJ2-6; D remains unclear. The V gene's germline CDR1 is KGHSH and CDR2 LQKENI. The CDR3 length is 14 residues. V was trimmed by 0 bases and J by 4 bases, leaving 4 bases between them. The CDR3, as DNA: TGTGCCAGCTCACCACCCCAGGGGGCCAACGTCCTGACTTTC. As protein: CASSPPQGANVLTF.

This chain connects TRBV2 to TRBJ2-1, with a tentative D call TRBD2 (5 bases). CDR1 and CDR2 from the germline V gene are SNHLY and FYNNEI. The V and J ends lost 7 bases and 4 bases respectively, with 14 bases between them. The length of the CDR3 is 14 residues. As DNA, the CDR3 is TGTGCCAGCACCAAGGGAGTCCTATACAATGAGCAGTTCTTC. Residues: CASTKGVLYNEQFF.

This clone came up a few times. The rearrangement uses TRBV12-5 and TRBJ1-2; 7 nucleotides align to TRBD1. This CDR3 is 12 amino acids long. The V gene's germline CDR1 is LGHNT and CDR2 FRNRAP. V was pared by 5 bases and J by 8 bases, with 5 bases of the junction left unmatched. The CDR3 DNA reads TGTGCTAGTGGTCGACAGGGTTCGGGCTACACCTTC. Translating it yields CASGRQGSGYTF.

The chain employs TRBV6-5 and TRBJ2-1; TRBD2 is a possible D gene (5 bases). Trimming pared 5 bases from V and 2 bases from J, leaving 13 bases between. Germline V gene lookup returns CDR1 MNHEY and CDR2 SVGAGI. The CDR3 sequence is 15 residues long. The CDR3, as DNA: TGTGCCAGCAGTAGCCTAGCACCCCCCTACAATGAGCAGTTCTTC. It is translated as CASSSLAPPYNEQFF.

This chain uses TRBV5-4 with TRBJ2-7; no definite D call. Between the trimmed V and J ends, which lost 0 bases and 4 bases, there was a span of 14 bases. The CDR3 contains 15 residues. Germline values: CDR1 SGHNT, CDR2 YYREEE (reference sequence). The CDR3 sequence: CASSLAPGVEYEQYF. CDR3 coding DNA: TGTGCCAGCAGCTTGGCTCCGGGTGTAGAGTACGAGCAGTACTTC.

This chain connects TRBV6-6 to TRBJ1-6, with 7 bases that match TRBD1. Trimming took 8 bases from V and 9 from J; bases not matched to a gene: 10. In germline, CDR1 is MNHNY, CDR2 SVGAGI (reference sequence). CDR3 length: 14 amino acids. DNA for the CDR3: TGTGCCAGCGTTCGGGGGACAGAAGGTTCACCCCTCCACTTT. Translated, it gives CASVRGTEGSPLHF.

CDR3 sequence reads: CASSLIGDRGVWELFF. The CDR3, as DNA: TGTGCCAGCAGTTTAATTGGAGACAGGGGGGTCTGGGAGCTGTTTTTT. The rearrangement links TRBV27 to TRBJ2-2; 9 nucleotides align to TRBD1. Germline V gene lookup returns CDR1 MNHEY and CDR2 SMNVEV (reference sequence). Germline trimming cut 2 bases from V and 9 bases from J; bases unmatched to any gene: 10. CDR3 length: 16 residues.

CDR3 sequence: CASREHGTGNTIYF. The CDR3 coding sequence is TGCGCCAGCAGAGAACATGGCACCGGAAACACCATATATTTT. The chain uses TRBV10-2 and TRBJ1-3; D not resolved. The germline V gene has CDR1 WSHSY and CDR2 SAAADI. There are 14 residues in the CDR3. V lost 6 bases, J lost 4 bases, and 13 bases lay in between.

The chain combines TRBV28 with TRBJ1-2, with a weak D call TRBD1 (5 bases). Per the germline V gene, CDR1 is MDHEN and CDR2 is SYDVKM. The length of the CDR3 is 14 residues. V dropped 11 bases and J dropped 5 bases, with 21 bases sitting between them. CDR3 sequence reads: CAAGTELTGYGYTF. The DNA of the CDR3 is TGTGCCGCAGGGACTGAACTTACGGGATATGGCTACACCTTC.

The genes are TRBV5-1 and TRBJ2-3; 9 positions agree with TRBD2. The V gene end was trimmed by 3 bases and the J gene end by 8 bases; junction bases not matched to a gene: 13. The CDR3 runs to 16 residues. CDR1 is SGHRS and CDR2 is YFSETQ in the germline V gene. CDR3 sequence (DNA): TGCGCCAGCAGCTACGACCTTAGCGGGAGTGGTGGTACGCAGTATTTT. Translation: CASSYDLSGSGGTQYF.

This chain connects TRBV6-4 to TRBJ2-3, with 11 bases fitting TRBD2. V gave up 6 bases and J gave up 2 bases; unmatched junction bases: 7. This CDR3 has 16 amino acids. Germline V gene data show CDR1 as MRHNA and CDR2 as SNTAGT. As DNA, the CDR3 is TGTGCCAGCAGAAACATGACTAGCGGGACCACAGATACGCAGTATTTT. It yields the protein CASRNMTSGTTDTQYF.

Only one count was recorded for this clone. The chain combines TRBV2 with TRBJ1-4; 7 bases are a match to TRBD1. The CDR3 spans 17 residues. V lost 4 bases and J lost 4; bases outside the gene matches: 12. From germline, CDR1 is SNHLY and CDR2 FYNNEI. CDR3 in DNA: TGTGCCAGCAGTGGAAGGGGGCGACAGGTTATTAATGAAAAACTGTTTTTT. Protein sequence: CASSGRGRQVINEKLFF.

The gene calls are TRBV18 and TRBJ2-1, with 12 nucleotides matching TRBD2. Looked up from germline, CDR1 is KGHSH and CDR2 is LQKENI. This CDR3 is built from 16 residues. Losses at the gene ends were 3 bases for V and 8 bases for J; bases not matched to a gene: 8. DNA for the CDR3: TGTGCCAGCTCACCGGAGAGACTAGCGGGAGTTTATGAGCAGTTCTTC. Its protein product is CASSPERLAGVYEQFF.

With regard to this clone: Since no conserved phenylalanine or tryptophan closes the CDR3, a read error is the likely cause. The chain joins TRBV4-1 to TRBJ1-5; 8 bases agree with TRBD1. V gave up 6 bases and J gave up 4 bases; unmatched junction bases: 5. The CDR3 extends over 14 amino acids. CDR1 MGHRA and CDR2 YSYEKL come from the germline V gene. CDR3 protein: CASSLQGGNQPQHL. DNA for the CDR3: TGCGCCAGCAGTTTACAGGGGGGAAATCAGCCCCAGCATCTT.

The chain joins TRBV4-3 to TRBJ1-2, with 7 bases aligning to TRBD1. The CDR3 consists of 14 residues. The V segment lost 4 bases and the J segment 8 bases; nucleotides outside the gene matches: 10. CDR1 is LGHNA, CDR2 YSLEER, per germline. The CDR3 nucleotides read TGCGCCAGCAGCCCCCAAACAGGGGACGGAGGCTACACCTTC. Translating gives CASSPQTGDGGYTF.

This sequence joins TRBV4-2 and TRBJ1-2; D ambiguous. The CDR3 totals 13 residues. CDR1 and CDR2 from the germline V gene are LGHNA and YNFKEQ. Trimming took 5 bases from V and 4 from J, leaving 11 bases between them. Here the CDR3 DNA reads TGTGCCAGCAGCTTAGAGAACAGCTATGGCTACACCTTC. Translation gives CASSLENSYGYTF.

The chain carries TRBV5-3 and TRBJ2-7; D is ambiguous. TRBV5-3 is noted as an ORF with a role that remains uncertain. The CDR3 length is 14 residues. Between the trimmed V and J ends, which lost 3 bases and 4 bases, there was a span of 14 bases. CDR3 DNA sequence: TGTGCCAGAAGCTCTAACCAAATTCTTTACGAGCAGTACTTC. Its translation is CARSSNQILYEQYF.

The genes are TRBV19 and TRBJ2-1, with unresolved D. V was cut by 3 bases and J by 4 bases, with 13 bases left in between. Germline loops: CDR1 LNHDA, CDR2 SQIVND (reference sequence). The CDR3 is 15 residues long. The chain's CDR3 is CASSIGFPLYNEQFF. The CDR3 DNA reads TGTGCCAGTAGTATCGGGTTTCCCCTATACAATGAGCAGTTCTTC.

V and J are TRBV28 and TRBJ2-1; 9 bases agree with TRBD2. In germline, CDR1 is MDHEN, CDR2 SYDVKM. CDR3 length equals 21 residues. V gave up 1 base and J gave up 7 bases; unmatched junction bases: 23. CDR3 nucleotide sequence: TGTGCCAGCAGTTTATACTACAAGGACCCCTTGGTTAGCGGGAGTTCGAATGAGCAGTTCTTC. The encoded protein is CASSLYYKDPLVSGSSNEQFF.

This clone was seen only a few times. The CDR3 region is CASSRSHLAGRADTQYF. CDR3 bases: TGTGCCAGCAGCAGAAGCCACCTAGCGGGGCGAGCGGATACGCAGTATTTT. The rearrangement links TRBV11-2 to TRBJ2-3; 9 nucleotides align to TRBD2. CDR1 SGHAT and CDR2 FQNNGV come from the germline V gene. The CDR3 sequence is 17 residues long. V lost 5 bases to trimming and J lost 6 bases; unmatched junction nucleotides: 15.

This clone came up a few times. This chain uses TRBV6-1 with TRBJ1-6, with TRBD1 as a possible D gene (6 bases). Trimming left V 5 bases short and J 10 bases short, with 12 bases between. The CDR3 is made up of 13 amino acids. Germline V lookup: CDR1 MNHNS, CDR2 SASEGT. CDR3 residues: CASSSTRGSPLHF. CDR3 nucleotide sequence: TGTGCCAGCAGTTCGACCAGGGGCTCACCCCTCCACTTT.

The V gene is TRBV28, the J gene TRBJ2-3; D is unresolved. The length of the CDR3 is 13 residues. Germline assignment: CDR1 MDHEN and CDR2 SYDVKM. V was trimmed by 5 bases and J by 2 bases, leaving 8 bases between them. CDR3 sequence (DNA): TGTGCCAGCAGTCAGACTGCCACAGATACGCAGTATTTT. Translation gives CASSQTATDTQYF.

This clone was counted between two and nine times. The chain is built from TRBV20-1 and TRBJ2-1, with D possibly being TRBD2 (6 bases). Germline lookup yields CDR1 DFQATT and CDR2 SNEGSKA (reference sequence). This CDR3 contains 11 residues. V lost 5 bases and J lost 15, with 17 bases in between. CDR3 in DNA: TGCAGTGCTCAAAGGAGGGCCGAGTCGTTCTTC. Translation gives CSAQRRAESFF.

The rearrangement links TRBV5-4 to TRBJ2-5; TRBD2 aligns across 7 bases. The V gene's germline CDR1 is SGHNT and CDR2 YYREEE (reference sequence). This CDR3 has 13 amino acids. V lost 1 base and J lost 4; bases outside the gene matches: 1. Here the CDR3 DNA reads TGTGCCAGCAGCTTGAGCGGGGTAGAGACCCAGTACTTC. Encoded protein: CASSLSGVETQYF.

Points on this clone: One junction end disagrees with the germline gene, perhaps due to a read error. The chain couples TRBV7-9 to TRBJ1-1, with D possibly TRBD1 on 5 matching bases. CDR1 is SEHNR, CDR2 FQNEAQ, per germline (reference sequence). The CDR3 is 11 residues long. The CDR3 DNA reads TGTGCCAGCAGCTTCGGGACTCAACGCGTTTTT. Its protein product is CASSFGTQRVF.